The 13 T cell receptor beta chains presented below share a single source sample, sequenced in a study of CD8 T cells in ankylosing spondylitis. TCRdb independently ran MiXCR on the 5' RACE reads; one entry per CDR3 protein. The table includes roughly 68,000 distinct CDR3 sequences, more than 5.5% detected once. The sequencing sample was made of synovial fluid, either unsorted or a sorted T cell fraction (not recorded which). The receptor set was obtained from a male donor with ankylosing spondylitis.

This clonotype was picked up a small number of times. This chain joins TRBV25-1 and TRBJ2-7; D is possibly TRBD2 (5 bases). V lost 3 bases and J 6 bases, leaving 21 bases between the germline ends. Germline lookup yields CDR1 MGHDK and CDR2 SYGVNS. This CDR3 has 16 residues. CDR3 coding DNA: TGTGCCAGCAGTGATATTTCTAGCTCCTCAGTGGGCGAGCAGTACTTC. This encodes CASSDISSSSVGEQYF.

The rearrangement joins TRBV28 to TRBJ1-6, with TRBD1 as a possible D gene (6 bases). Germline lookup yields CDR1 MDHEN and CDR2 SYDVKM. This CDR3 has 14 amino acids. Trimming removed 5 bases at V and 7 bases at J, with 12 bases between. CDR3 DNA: TGTGCCAGCAGTGTACAGGGTGAAAATTCACCCCTCCACTTT. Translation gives CASSVQGENSPLHF.

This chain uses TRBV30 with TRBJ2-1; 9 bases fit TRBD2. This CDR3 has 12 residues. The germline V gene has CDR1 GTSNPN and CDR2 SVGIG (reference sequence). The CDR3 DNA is TGTGCGCAAAGAATAGCGGGAGATTGGCAGTTCTTC. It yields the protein CAQRIAGDWQFF. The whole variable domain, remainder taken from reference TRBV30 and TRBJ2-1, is SQTIHQWPATLVQPVGSPLSLECTVEGTSNPNLYWYRQAAGRGLQLLFYSVGIGQISSEVPQNLSASRPQDRQFILSSKKLLLSDSGFYLCAQRIAGDWQFFGPGTRLTVL.

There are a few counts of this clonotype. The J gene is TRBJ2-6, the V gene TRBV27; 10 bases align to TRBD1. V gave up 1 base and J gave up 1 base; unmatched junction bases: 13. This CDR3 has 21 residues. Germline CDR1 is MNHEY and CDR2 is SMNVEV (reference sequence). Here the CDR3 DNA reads TGTGCCAGCAGTTTATTACTAGAACGTGACAGGGGGCTTTCTGGGGCCAACGTCCTGACTTTC. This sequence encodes CASSLLLERDRGLSGANVLTF.

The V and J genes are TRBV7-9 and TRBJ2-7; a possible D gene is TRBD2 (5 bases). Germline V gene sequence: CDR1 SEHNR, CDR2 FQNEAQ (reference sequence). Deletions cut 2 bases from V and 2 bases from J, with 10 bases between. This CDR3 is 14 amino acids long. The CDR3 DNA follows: TGTGCCAGCAGCTTAAAGGACTTTACCTACGAGCAGTACTTC. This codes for CASSLKDFTYEQYF.

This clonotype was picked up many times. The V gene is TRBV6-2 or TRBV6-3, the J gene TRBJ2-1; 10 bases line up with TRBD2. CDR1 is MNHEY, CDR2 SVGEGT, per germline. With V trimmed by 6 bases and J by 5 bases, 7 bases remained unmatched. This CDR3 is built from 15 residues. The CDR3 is CASSPSGSFDNEQFF. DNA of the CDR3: TGTGCCAGCAGCCCTAGCGGGAGTTTCGACAATGAGCAGTTCTTC.

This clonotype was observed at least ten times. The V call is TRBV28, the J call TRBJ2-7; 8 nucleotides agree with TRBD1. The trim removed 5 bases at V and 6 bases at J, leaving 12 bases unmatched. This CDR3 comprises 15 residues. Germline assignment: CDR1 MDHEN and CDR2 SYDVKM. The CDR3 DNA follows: TGTGCCAGCAGTCCCTCTGGACAGGGTGGCTTCGAGCAGTACTTC. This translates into CASSPSGQGGFEQYF.

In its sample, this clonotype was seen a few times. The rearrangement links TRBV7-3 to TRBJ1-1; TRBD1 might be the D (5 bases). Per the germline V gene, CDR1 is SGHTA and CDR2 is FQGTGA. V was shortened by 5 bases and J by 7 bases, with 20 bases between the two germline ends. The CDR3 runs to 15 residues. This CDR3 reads CASSLQGDSGFEAFF. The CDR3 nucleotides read TGTGCCAGCAGCCTTCAGGGAGACTCAGGGTTTGAAGCTTTCTTT.

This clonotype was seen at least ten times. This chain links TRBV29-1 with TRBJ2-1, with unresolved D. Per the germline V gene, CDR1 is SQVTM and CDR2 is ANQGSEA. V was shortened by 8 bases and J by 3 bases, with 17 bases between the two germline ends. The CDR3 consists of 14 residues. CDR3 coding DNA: TGCAGCCTCCGAAGGAAACAACTCTACAATGAGCAGTTCTTC. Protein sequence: CSLRRKQLYNEQFF.

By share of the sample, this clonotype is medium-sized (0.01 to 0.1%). CDR3 DNA sequence: TGCAGCGTCCGACCCACTAGCGGAGGGGGGACAGATACGCAGTATTTT. Translated, it gives CSVRPTSGGGTDTQYF. The chain links TRBV29-1 to TRBJ2-3; 8 bases fit TRBD2. Germline V gives CDR1 SQVTM, CDR2 ANQGSEA. The length of the CDR3 is 16 residues. The V gene end was trimmed by 6 bases and the J gene end by 3 bases; junction bases not matched to a gene: 14.

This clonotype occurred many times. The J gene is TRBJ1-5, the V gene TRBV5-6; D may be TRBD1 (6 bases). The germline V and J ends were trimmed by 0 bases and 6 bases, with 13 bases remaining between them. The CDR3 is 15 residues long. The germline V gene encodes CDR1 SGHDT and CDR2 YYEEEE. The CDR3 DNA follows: TGTGCCAGCAGCTTGGGTCAGGGGTTATTTCAGCCCCAGCATTTT. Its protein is CASSLGQGLFQPQHF.

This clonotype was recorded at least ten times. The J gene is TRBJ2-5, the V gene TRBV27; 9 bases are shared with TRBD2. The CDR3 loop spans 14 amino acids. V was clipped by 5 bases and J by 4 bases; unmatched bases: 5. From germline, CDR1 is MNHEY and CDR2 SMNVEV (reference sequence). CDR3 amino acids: CASSQGAGGETQYF. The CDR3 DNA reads TGTGCCAGCAGTCAGGGAGCGGGAGGAGAGACCCAGTACTTC.

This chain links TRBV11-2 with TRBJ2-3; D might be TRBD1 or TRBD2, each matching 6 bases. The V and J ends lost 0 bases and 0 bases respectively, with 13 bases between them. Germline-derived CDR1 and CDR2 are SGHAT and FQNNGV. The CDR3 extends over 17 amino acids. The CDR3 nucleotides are TGTGCCAGCAGCTTAGAGTCCGGGGGCCTGAGCACAGATACGCAGTATTTT. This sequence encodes CASSLESGGLSTDTQYF. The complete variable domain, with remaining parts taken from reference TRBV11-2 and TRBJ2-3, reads EAGVAQSPRYKIIEKRQSVAFWCNPISGHATLYWYQQILGQGPKLLIQFQNNGVVDDSQLPKDRFSAERLKGVDSTLKIQPAKLEDSAVYLCASSLESGGLSTDTQYFGPGTRLTVL.